These 21 T cell receptor beta chains originate from one sample sequenced in a study of blood T cell repertoires in COVID-19. Profiled with immunoSEQ multiplex PCR; TCRdb holds only in-frame clones, not every one. The sample lists 200,000 to 250,000 clones, about nine tenths occurring once. Sequencing was performed on peripheral blood. These receptor sequences come from a woman in her forties or fifties with acute or convalescent COVID-19.

This clone appeared a single time. The chain combines TRBV5-8 with TRBJ1-2, with TRBD1 as a possible D gene (6 bases). Germline lookup yields CDR1 SGHTS and CDR2 YDEGEE. The V and J ends lost 4 bases and 5 bases respectively, with 18 bases between them. The CDR3 has 15 residues. CDR3 sequence (DNA): TGTGCCAGCAGCCGAAGGCAGGGGCCGGGGTATGGCTACACCTTC. Translating it yields CASSRRQGPGYGYTF.

The chain employs TRBV9 and TRBJ1-1; D may be TRBD1 (6 bases). Deletions cut 2 bases from V and 3 bases from J, with 8 bases between. The CDR3 is made up of 13 amino acids. In germline, CDR1 is SGDLS, CDR2 YYNGEE. CDR3 protein: CASSVAGDTEAFF. The CDR3 nucleotides read TGTGCCAGCAGCGTTGCAGGGGACACTGAAGCTTTCTTT. Complete variable domain (other parts from reference TRBV9 and TRBJ1-1): DSGVTQTPKHLITATGQRVTLRCSPRSGDLSVYWYQQSLDQGLQFLIQYYNGEERAKGNILERFSAQQFPDLHSELNLSSLELGDSALYFCASSVAGDTEAFFGQGTRLTVV.

With respect to this clone: The same CDR3 arises from other DNA sequences in this sample as well. The rearrangement uses TRBV7-2 and TRBJ2-7; 10 positions agree with TRBD2. Germline values: CDR1 SGHTA, CDR2 FQGNSA. The trim removed 5 bases at V and 2 bases at J, leaving 6 bases unmatched. There are 15 residues in the CDR3. In DNA form, the CDR3 reads TGTGCCAGCAGCCTCTGGACTAGCGGAGCCTACGAGCAGTACTTC. Amino acids: CASSLWTSGAYEQYF.

The rearrangement uses TRBV7-9 and TRBJ2-3; no firm D call. CDR3 length equals 13 residues. Trimming removed 6 bases at V and 4 bases at J, with 11 bases between. Germline loops: CDR1 SEHNR, CDR2 FQNEAQ (reference sequence). The CDR3 loop is CASRPTTPDTQYF. The CDR3 nucleotides are TGTGCCAGCAGGCCCACAACCCCAGATACGCAGTATTTT.

V gene TRBV5-4 combines with J gene TRBJ2-1; a possible D gene is TRBD1 (6 bases). This CDR3 contains 15 residues. CDR1 and CDR2 from the germline V gene are SGHNT and YYREEE (reference sequence). With 4 bases removed from V and 0 bases from J, the gap between germline ends came to 11 bases. CDR3 sequence: CASSTGTLSYNEQFF. The CDR3 DNA is TGTGCCAGCAGCACTGGGACACTCTCCTACAATGAGCAGTTCTTC.

This rearrangement joins TRBV10-3 to TRBJ1-6; 7 nucleotides match TRBD1. With 7 bases clipped from V and 7 bases from J, the junction kept 7 bases outside the gene matches. CDR3 length: 14 amino acids. Germline V gene lookup returns CDR1 ENHRY and CDR2 SYGVKD. The CDR3 coding sequence is TGTGCCATCACCGCGGGACAGCAAAATTCACCCCTCCACTTT. It translates to CAITAGQQNSPLHF.

The gene calls are TRBV5-5 and TRBJ2-7; TRBD1 aligns across 7 bases. The CDR3 spans 14 residues. Unmatched junction bases numbered 5, after V lost 3 bases and J lost 2 bases. The germline CDR1 and CDR2 sequences are SGHKS and YYEKEE (reference sequence). The CDR3: CASSYGTVPYEQYF. The CDR3 region has the DNA TGTGCCAGCAGCTACGGGACAGTTCCCTACGAGCAGTACTTC. The variable domain in full, with the rest retrieved from reference TRBV5-5 and TRBJ2-7, is DAGVTQSPTHLIKTRGQQVTLRCSPISGHKSVSWYQQVLGQGPQFIFQYYEKEERGRGNFPDRFSARQFPNYSSELNVNALLLGDSALYLCASSYGTVPYEQYFGPGTRLTVT.

The rearrangement links TRBV7-2 to TRBJ1-1; no definite D call. Germline CDR1 reads SGHTA; CDR2 reads FQGNSA. Trimming removed 4 bases at V and 4 bases at J, with 4 bases between. The length of the CDR3 is 11 residues. CDR3 coding DNA: TGTGCCAGCAGCTATCGCACTGAAGCTTTCTTT. As protein: CASSYRTEAFF.

The genes are TRBV25-1 and TRBJ2-2, with 7 bases identical to TRBD1. In germline, CDR1 is MGHDK, CDR2 SYGVNS. V was clipped by 3 bases and J by 0 bases; unmatched bases: 1. This CDR3 spans 15 amino acids. The chain's CDR3 is CASSDRGPNTGELFF. The CDR3 DNA reads as TGTGCCAGCAGTGATAGGGGGCCGAACACCGGGGAGCTGTTTTTT.

This clone was counted once. Different DNA sequences within this sample yield the same CDR3. The V gene is TRBV6-5, the J gene TRBJ2-1; 9 bases fit TRBD2. Germline assignment: CDR1 MNHEY and CDR2 SVGAGI. Trimming cost V 0 bases and J 9 bases; bases outside gene matches: 6. The CDR3 has 15 residues. CDR3 nucleotides: TGTGCCAGCAGTTACTCGGGACTAGCAGGGGGTGAGCAGTTCTTC. This translates into CASSYSGLAGGEQFF.

The gene calls are TRBV7-2 and TRBJ2-7; D perhaps matches TRBD2 (6 bases). Trimming left V 5 bases short and J 1 base short, with 18 bases between. CDR1 and CDR2 from the germline V gene are SGHTA and FQGNSA. The CDR3 is 16 residues long. For the CDR3, the DNA is TGTGCCAGCAGCGCAGGAGGAGGAGGGCGATCCTACGAGCAGTACTTC. Translation: CASSAGGGGRSYEQYF.

Only one count was recorded for this clone. CDR3: CASSPLARGYGYTF. CDR3 in DNA: TGTGCCAGCAGTCCCCTGGCCCGGGGCTATGGCTACACCTTC. This rearrangement joins TRBV6-2 or TRBV6-3 to TRBJ1-2, with unresolved D. This CDR3 is built from 14 residues. Per germline, CDR1 MNHEY and CDR2 SVGEGT. V was cut by 5 bases and J by 4 bases, with 14 bases left in between.

This chain links TRBV24-1 with TRBJ2-4; D is possibly TRBD1 (6 bases). With 5 bases removed from V and 1 base from J, the gap between germline ends came to 14 bases. CDR1 is KGHDR and CDR2 is SFDVKD in the germline V gene. CDR3 length: 16 amino acids. DNA of the CDR3: TGTGCCACCAGTGCCCAGGGGAAATGGGCCAAAAACATTCAGTACTTC. Protein sequence: CATSAQGKWAKNIQYF.

This clone was seen only a few times. The V call is TRBV4-1, the J call TRBJ1-1; possibly TRBD1 for D (6 bases). Between the trimmed V and J ends, which lost 0 bases and 0 bases, there was a span of 17 bases. CDR3 size: 18 residues. Germline V gene lookup returns CDR1 MGHRA and CDR2 YSYEKL. The CDR3 region is CASSQEAGAYIMNTEAFF. The CDR3 DNA is TGCGCCAGCAGCCAAGAGGCGGGGGCTTACATTATGAACACTGAAGCTTTCTTT.

This chain joins TRBV19 and TRBJ1-1; 8 bases are shared with TRBD1. The CDR3 runs 13 residues. Germline values: CDR1 LNHDA, CDR2 SQIVND (reference sequence). With V trimmed by 6 bases and J by 4 bases, 4 bases remained unmatched. The chain's CDR3 is CASRRTGSTEAFF. CDR3 coding DNA: TGTGCCAGTAGACGGACAGGGTCCACTGAAGCTTTCTTT.

The V and J genes are TRBV24-1 and TRBJ2-1; 8 bases agree with TRBD2. Germline-derived CDR1 and CDR2 are KGHDR and SFDVKD. With 1 base clipped from V and 5 bases from J, the junction kept 6 bases outside the gene matches. This CDR3 contains 16 residues. The CDR3 region is CATSDFSSGEHNEQFF. The CDR3 DNA follows: TGTGCCACCAGTGATTTTAGTAGCGGGGAGCACAATGAGCAGTTCTTC.

The rearrangement uses TRBV14 and TRBJ2-1, with 11 bases lining up with TRBD2. The V and J ends lost 4 bases and 7 bases, in that order; junction bases with no gene match: 3. This CDR3 has 14 amino acids. Germline values: CDR1 SGHDN, CDR2 FVKESK. Here the CDR3 DNA reads TGTGCCAGCAGCCGTACTAGCGGGAGAAATGAGCAGTTCTTC. It translates to CASSRTSGRNEQFF.

V and J are TRBV29-1 and TRBJ1-1; D is unresolved. Deletions cut 8 bases from V and 5 bases from J, with 9 bases between. Germline values: CDR1 SQVTM, CDR2 ANQGSEA. The CDR3 has 10 amino acids. This chain's CDR3 is CSTRSTEAFF. Written as DNA, the CDR3 is TGCAGCACCCGCAGTACTGAAGCTTTCTTT.

The CDR3 region has the DNA TGCGCCAGCAGGCAGGGACAGGGCAACAATCAGCCCCAGCATTTT. This gives the protein CASRQGQGNNQPQHF. This chain uses TRBV10-2 with TRBJ1-5; 9 bases line up with TRBD1. The germline V gene has CDR1 WSHSY and CDR2 SAAADI. There are 15 residues in the CDR3. Trimming cost V 6 bases and J 3 bases; bases outside gene matches: 6.

The chain recombines TRBV2 with TRBJ2-1; 7 nucleotides agree with TRBD2. CDR3 length equals 15 residues. J gave up 4 bases and V 6 bases, and 9 bases lay outside the gene matches. Germline V gene data show CDR1 as SNHLY and CDR2 as FYNNEI. The CDR3 DNA is TGTGCCAGCAGCCCCTGGGGGGGTACGTACAATGAGCAGTTCTTC. It is translated as CASSPWGGTYNEQFF.

The chain employs TRBV7-9 and TRBJ2-1, with a tentative D call TRBD1 (6 bases). This CDR3 has 16 residues. V lost 8 bases to trimming and J lost 0 bases, with 17 bases between them. Germline CDR1 reads SEHNR; CDR2 reads FQNEAQ (reference sequence). CDR3 sequence reads: CASGVLTGISYNEQFF. The CDR3 nucleotides read TGTGCCAGCGGGGTCCTGACAGGAATCTCCTACAATGAGCAGTTCTTC.